The T cell receptor (beta chain) under discussion was sequenced for a study of cytomegalovirus exposure and HLA in healthy donors. Germline values: CDR1 MDHEN, CDR2 SYDVKM. V was cut by 6 bases and J by 3 bases, with 17 bases left in between. The length of the CDR3 is 16 residues. The PCR used 60 Vbeta and 13 Jbeta primers. Using immunoSEQ multiplex PCR, the repertoire was profiled, and TCRdb retains in-frame clones only, with some absent. Among roughly 120,000 clones listed, 79% were seen once. The rearrangement joins TRBV28 to TRBJ1-4; D is perhaps TRBD1 (5 bases). The origin of this receptor is a man younger than 35 in good health and CMV-seronegative. Specimen: PBMCs. The CDR3 sequence: CASRIPPGGANEKLFF. CDR3 nucleotide sequence: TGTGCCAGCAGAATACCTCCGGGGGGAGCTAATGAAAAACTGTTTTTT.